This TCR beta chain was found in a study of T cell responses to AZD1222 COVID-19 vaccine. As for the study in general: Both about-4-week and about-12-week second-dose recipients were combined. Findings and caveats of the study: Sampling captured repertoires only after the peak T cell response. Two AZD1222 administrations were followed by greater Spike-specific TCR breadth and depth. Spike as a whole was targeted by vaccine-associated CD4 TCRs, dominant at 160-218 and 743-854.

Comments on this clone: The antigen is unknown.

Assay used: immunoSEQ multiplex PCR; TCRdb lists only in-frame clones, some missing. Of tens of thousands of clones in the sample, roughly 90% were seen once. This CDR3 has 14 residues. Per germline, CDR1 MGHRA and CDR2 YSYEKL. J gave up 5 bases and V 4 bases, and 5 bases lay outside the gene matches. The source of this sequence is an adult in good health. This chain links TRBV4-1 with TRBJ2-5, with 9 bases that match TRBD2. The input for sequencing was peripheral blood, taken on day 0 of AZD1222 vaccination. The CDR3 DNA is TGCGCCAGCAGCCGTAGCGGGAGCGAGGAGACCCAGTACTTC. As protein: CASSRSGSEETQYF.